This entry lists 7 T cell receptor beta chains sequenced from one sample in a study of T-cell memory formation after mild COVID-19. TCRdb re-called the 5' RACE reads with MiXCR, one entry per CDR3 protein. The profile covers some 200,000 distinct CDR3 sequences, with approximately 10% appearing a single time and 3.5% taken by the ten largest. The sample comprised PBMCs or a T cell subset sorted from them (not recorded which). Receptors originate from a man aged 18 to 29 who had mild COVID-19 (a few samples of this study predate the infection). Cell type and time point are not known.

This clonotype occurred a few times. This sequence joins TRBV7-8 and TRBJ1-1; a possible D gene is TRBD1 (5 bases). The ends were cut back, 2 bases at V and 4 bases at J, with 23 bases in the middle. This CDR3 contains 18 residues. Germline V gives CDR1 SGHVS, CDR2 FQNEAQ. CDR3: CASSLRGRLGRTFTEAFF. CDR3 DNA sequence: TGTGCCAGCAGCTTACGGGGCAGGCTAGGTAGGACTTTCACTGAAGCTTTCTTT.

This clonotype was seen at least ten times. CDR3 DNA sequence: TGTGCCAGGGACAACCGGGACGGAGAGACCCAGTACTTC. Amino acid sequence: CARDNRDGETQYF. This sequence joins TRBV6-8 and TRBJ2-5; D could derive from TRBD1 or TRBD2 (5 bases each). The CDR3 covers 13 residues. Germline V gives CDR1 MNHGY, CDR2 SAAAGT. Trimming took 9 bases from V and 4 from J, leaving 15 bases between them.

This sequence joins TRBV29-1 and TRBJ2-6, with D uncertain. The CDR3 is 15 amino acids. Trimming stripped 5 bases from V and 0 bases from J, with 11 bases between. The germline V gene encodes CDR1 SQVTM and CDR2 ANQGSEA. DNA for the CDR3: TGCAGCGTTTCCACCGATCTCTCTGGGGCCAACGTCCTGACTTTC. Translating it yields CSVSTDLSGANVLTF.

This clonotype was observed a few times. The V gene is TRBV21-1, the J gene TRBJ2-7; the table calls TRBD1, which could not be checked here. TRBV21-1 is a pseudogene locus. The CDR3 extends over 17 amino acids. The CDR3 loop is CASSNGTGVPSSYEQYV. In DNA, the CDR3 is TGTGCCAGCAGCAATGGGACAGGAGTCCCCAGCTCCTACGAGCAGTACGTC.

J is TRBJ2-1 and V is TRBV28, with D unresolved. Trimming cost V 7 bases and J 10 bases, with 11 bases left between them. CDR1 and CDR2 (germline): MDHEN, SYDVKM. This CDR3 contains 11 residues. DNA of the CDR3: TGTGCCAGCACCCGCCTTCGGGAGCAGTTCTTC. Protein sequence: CASTRLREQFF.

This clonotype was recorded many times. The chain recombines TRBV30 with TRBJ2-5; a weak D match, TRBD1 (6 bases). This CDR3 is 12 amino acids long. The V and J ends lost 0 bases and 5 bases respectively, with 7 bases between them. Germline CDR1 reads GTSNPN; CDR2 reads SVGIG (reference sequence). The CDR3 reads CAWSVQGETQYF. For the CDR3, the DNA is TGTGCCTGGAGTGTACAGGGTGAGACCCAGTACTTC.

The V gene is TRBV6-2 or TRBV6-3, the J gene TRBJ1-6, with unresolved D. Trimming took off 0 bases at V and 5 bases at J, with 8 bases between the two ends. Germline CDR1 MNHEY, CDR2 SVGEGT. CDR3 size: 15 residues. The CDR3 sequence: CASSYSKSNNSPLHF. CDR3 coding DNA: TGTGCCAGCAGTTACTCGAAGTCTAATAATTCACCCCTCCACTTT.